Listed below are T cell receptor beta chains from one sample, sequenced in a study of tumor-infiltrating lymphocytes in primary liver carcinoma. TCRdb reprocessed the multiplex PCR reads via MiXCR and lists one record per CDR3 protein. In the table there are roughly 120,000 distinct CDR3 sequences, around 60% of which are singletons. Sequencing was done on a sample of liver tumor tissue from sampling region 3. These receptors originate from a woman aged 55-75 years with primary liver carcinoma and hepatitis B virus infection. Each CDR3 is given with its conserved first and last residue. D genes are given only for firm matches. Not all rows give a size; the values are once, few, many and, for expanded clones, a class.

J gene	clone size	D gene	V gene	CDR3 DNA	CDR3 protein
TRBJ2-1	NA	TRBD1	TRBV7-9	TGTGGCAGCAGCGCCCCTGGAACAGGGGGCTTCTACTATGAGCAGTTCTTC	CGSSAPGTGGFYYEQFF
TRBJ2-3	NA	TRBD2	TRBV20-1	TGCAGTGCTGACCGAAGGACTAGCGGAAGCACAGATACGCAGTATTTT	CSADRRTSGSTDTQYF
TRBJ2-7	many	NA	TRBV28	TGTGCCAGCAGTTTACAACTAGTTCCCCCTTACGAGCAGTACTTC	CASSLQLVPPYEQYF
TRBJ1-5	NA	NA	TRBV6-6	TGTACCAGCAGCTACGGTGGATCTAGCAATCAGCCCCAGCATTTT	CTSSYGGSSNQPQHF
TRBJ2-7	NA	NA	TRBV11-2	TGTGCCAGCAGCTTAGAGTCGGGTCCGAATAAGCAGTACTTC	CASSLESGPNKQYF
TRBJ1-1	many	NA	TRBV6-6	TGTGCCAGCAGTGAGCCGGGACGGAGGAACACTGAAGCTTTCTTT	CASSEPGRRNTEAFF
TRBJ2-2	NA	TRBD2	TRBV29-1	TGCAGCGTTGGTTTAGCGGGAAGGAGCACCGGGGAGCTGTCCTTT	CSVGLAGRSTGELSF
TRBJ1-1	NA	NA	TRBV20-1	TGCACTGCACCGCTGACGAGGGCGGGCACTGAAGCTTTCTTT	CTAPLTRAGTEAFF
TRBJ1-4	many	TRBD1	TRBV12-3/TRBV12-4	TGTGCCAGCAGTGCAGACAGGGTTGGAATATGGGAAAAACTGTTTTTT	CASSADRVGIWEKLFF
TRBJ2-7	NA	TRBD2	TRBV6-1	TGTGCCAGCACCCCGGCTAGCGGGTTATACGAGCAATACTTC	CASTPASGLYEQYF
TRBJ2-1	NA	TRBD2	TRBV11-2	TGTGCCAGCAGCCCCGGTACTAGCGGGAGTGTGAGTGAGCAGTTCTTC	CASSPGTSGSVSEQFF
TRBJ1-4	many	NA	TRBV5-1	TGCGCCAGCAGCCCAAACAGGGTTAATGAAAAACTGTTTTTT	CASSPNRVNEKLFF
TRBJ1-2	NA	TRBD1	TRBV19	TGTGCCAGTAGTATGGGGACAGCCATAGCTAACTATGGCTACACCTTC	CASSMGTAIANYGYTF
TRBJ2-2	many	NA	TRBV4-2	TGTGCCAGCAGCCCACACCAGAACACCGGGGAGCTGTTTTTT	CASSPHQNTGELFF
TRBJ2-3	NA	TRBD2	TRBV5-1	TGCGCCAGCAGCTTGGAGCGGGAATCAGATGCGCAGTATTTT	CASSLERESDAQYF
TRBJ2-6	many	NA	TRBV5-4	TGTGCCAGCAGCTTTGGGGGGAGGAGCTCTGGGGCCAACGTCCTGACTTTC	CASSFGGRSSGANVLTF
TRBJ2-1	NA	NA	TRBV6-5	TGTGCCAGCAGTTACCTAGTAAGCGCCTACAACGAGCAGTTCTTC	CASSYLVSAYNEQFF
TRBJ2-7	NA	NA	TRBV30	TGTGCCTGGAGTGGGGCGGGGATTAGTCGATACGAGCAGTATTTC	CAWSGAGISRYEQYF
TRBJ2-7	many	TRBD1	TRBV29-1	TGCAGCGTTGGAAGGGACAGGGAAGGAAGCGAGCAGTACTTC	CSVGRDREGSEQYF
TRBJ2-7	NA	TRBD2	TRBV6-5	TGTGCCAGCAGCCAAGCGGGAGGGCCTTACGAGCAGTGCTTC	CASSQAGGPYEQCF
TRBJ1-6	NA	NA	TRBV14	TGTGCTAGCAGCCCTAGGAATTCACCCCTCCGCTTT	CASSPRNSPLRF
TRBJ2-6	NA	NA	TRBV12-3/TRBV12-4	TGTGCTAGCAGTTTAGCCAGTCTCGGGAAGGCTGGGGCCAACGTCCTGACTTTC	CASSLASLGKAGANVLTF